The source of this T cell receptor (beta chain) is a study of OX40 agonist ivuxolimab in advanced cancers. Background on the study: Hepatocellular carcinoma, melanoma, renal cell or head and neck cancer affected the dose-escalation patients.

The CDR3 covers 12 residues. CDR1 and CDR2 from the germline V gene are SEHNR and FQNEAQ (reference sequence). Trimming left V 5 bases short and J 6 bases short, with 8 bases between. As to this clone: The antigen is not known.

Autoimmune disease history or systemic immunosuppression barred patients. Sequenced by immunoSEQ multiplex PCR; TCRdb stores in-frame clones only, minus some. The table lists tens of thousands of clones, roughly 92% of them singletons, with roughly 12% in the top ten. Whole-study results and caveats: CD8+ T cells were the subset that, on average, had more expanded clones than CD4+.

The sample in question was CD4+ or CD8+ T cells sorted from blood, obtained in a trial of the OX40 agonist ivuxolimab. The V gene is TRBV7-9, the J gene TRBJ2-1; D uncertain. The TCR comes from an adult with an advanced solid tumor such as melanoma, head and neck, liver or kidney cancer. CDR3 protein: CASSVQSNEQFF. DNA for the CDR3: TGTGCCAGCAGCGTTCAGTCCAATGAGCAGTTCTTC.